The T cell receptor (beta chain) under discussion was sequenced for a study of response to subunit inactivated influenza vaccine. A word on this clonotype: Its antigen is unidentified.

TCRdb re-derived calls from the RT-PCR reads in MiXCR, one entry per CDR3 protein. The sample lists roughly 500,000 distinct CDR3 sequences, under 30% occurring once. CDR1 is WSHSY and CDR2 is SAAADI in the germline V gene. The CDR3 length is 13 residues. The V gene end was trimmed by 4 bases and the J gene end by 4 bases; junction bases not matched to a gene: 2. Findings of the study overall: Authors suggested few new T cells are recruited by each seasonal influenza vaccination.

These same data were also listed under a study on T cells expressing NK-cell markers. This second study says: Template switching by 5'RACE with UMIs generated the TCR beta cDNA. About 1.0-8% of CD8+ T cells in 6 or 7 donors belonged to dominant NKG2C+ clonotypes. Uncertainty persisted over the HCMV specificity of expanded NKG2C+ T cell clones.

The rearrangement uses TRBV10-2 and TRBJ1-1; 8 nucleotides line up with TRBD1. The receptor was derived from a man over 45 who received an inactivated influenza vaccine. Source: CD4+ T cells sorted from PBMCs, taken 12 days after vaccination. The CDR3 loop reads CASSVTGVTEAFF. CDR3 nucleotides: TGCGCCAGCAGTGTGACAGGGGTCACTGAAGCTTTCTTT.